What follows are 19 T cell receptor beta chains derived from one specimen sequenced in a study of graft-versus-host responses after intestinal transplantation. The repertoire was sequenced with immunoSEQ multiplex PCR; TCRdb's copy has only in-frame clones and lacks some. The table lists several thousand clones, around four fifths of them singletons, with roughly a tenth in the top ten. Lymphocytes from graft epithelium and lamina propria were isolated. The sequencing used ileum tissue, collected roughly 19 weeks after transplant. The receptors here all came from a human patient who received an intestinal transplant, so some T cells may come from the graft donor.

Comment on this clone: The CDR3 ends on some other residue instead of the conserved phenylalanine or tryptophan, so this is likely a read error. The chain recombines TRBV6-4 with TRBJ2-7, with TRBD2 identical over 7 bases. V shed 4 bases, J shed 2 bases, and the junction held 11 bases outside the gene matches. CDR1 is MRHNA and CDR2 is SNTAGT in the germline V gene. The CDR3 spans 16 residues. The CDR3 region is CASSAGGPAGTYEQYL. Here the CDR3 DNA reads TGTGCCAGCAGTGCTGGGGGACCAGCGGGAACCTACGAGCAGTACCTC.

V and J are TRBV10-2 and TRBJ1-5; no definite D call. This CDR3 comprises 12 residues. The germline V gene has CDR1 WSHSY and CDR2 SAAADI. Between the trimmed V and J ends, which lost 6 bases and 4 bases, there was a span of 7 bases. The CDR3 coding sequence is TGCGCCAGCAGAGATTTGAATCAGCCCCAGCATTTT. This translates into CASRDLNQPQHF.

The chain has TRBV7-9 and TRBJ1-5; D remains ambiguous. The CDR3 sequence is 15 residues long. V was pared by 5 bases and J by 7 bases, with 18 bases between. Germline CDR1 and CDR2: SEHNR and FQNEAQ (reference sequence). The CDR3 loop reads CASSAYQQVDQPQHF. The CDR3, as DNA: TGTGCCAGCAGCGCTTACCAGCAGGTAGACCAGCCCCAGCATTTT.

This clone was picked up one time. The chain uses TRBV5-6 and TRBJ1-2; D may be TRBD1 (6 bases). Trimming removed 1 base at V and 5 bases at J, with 15 bases between. Per germline, CDR1 SGHDT and CDR2 YYEEEE. The CDR3 length is 15 residues. The CDR3 nucleotides read TGTGCCAGCAGCTTGTGGGGGCCCCGGGGGTATGGCTACACCTTC. Its protein product is CASSLWGPRGYGYTF.

The chain employs TRBV21-1 and TRBJ1-2; TRBD1, the D gene given by the table, was not confirmed from the DNA. TRBV21-1 is labeled a pseudogene. There are 20 residues in the CDR3. The CDR3 loop is CASSSGDESRQGARYMANTF. The CDR3 bases are TGTGCCAGCAGTTCTGGAGATGAGAGTAGACAGGGGGCCCGGTATATGGCTAACACCTTC.

This chain joins TRBV9 and TRBJ1-1; D not resolved. From germline, CDR1 is SGDLS and CDR2 YYNGEE. The V end was cut by 0 bases, the J end by 5 bases, with 14 bases between. CDR3 length equals 15 residues. CDR3 loop: CASSVGGVGGTEAFF. The CDR3 nucleotides read TGTGCCAGCAGCGTAGGTGGGGTAGGAGGGACTGAAGCTTTCTTT.

The chain combines TRBV10-3 with TRBJ2-3; 11 bases are shared with TRBD2. Per germline, CDR1 ENHRY and CDR2 SYGVKD. This CDR3 has 19 residues. V was clipped by 6 bases and J by 1 base; unmatched bases: 15. CDR3 nucleotide sequence: TGTGCCATCAGCAGCCCCTTTATAGGGACTAGCGGTGGCACAGATACGCAGTATTTT. Its protein product is CAISSPFIGTSGGTDTQYF.

The rearrangement links TRBV5-1 to TRBJ2-5; possibly TRBD1 or TRBD2 for D (5 bases each). The CDR3 totals 14 residues. Germline values: CDR1 SGHRS, CDR2 YFSETQ. The V end lost 4 bases, the J end lost 0 bases, and 10 bases lay between the germline ends. CDR3 sequence: CASSPGRYQETQYF. The CDR3 DNA sequence: TGCGCCAGCAGCCCGGGACGGTACCAAGAGACCCAGTACTTC.

The chain is built from TRBV5-4 and TRBJ2-1, with TRBD1 identical over 8 bases. The V and J ends lost 3 bases and 4 bases, in that order; junction bases with no gene match: 9. From germline, CDR1 is SGHNT and CDR2 YYREEE (reference sequence). The CDR3 sequence is 16 residues long. CDR3 region: CASSSLDRGKYNEQFF. CDR3 nucleotide sequence: TGTGCCAGCAGCTCACTAGACAGGGGCAAGTACAATGAGCAGTTCTTC.

V is TRBV4-2 and J is TRBJ2-1, with D possibly TRBD2 on 7 matching bases. From germline, CDR1 is LGHNA and CDR2 YNFKEQ. CDR3 length: 16 amino acids. Trimming shortened V by 5 bases and J by 2 bases, and 16 bases separated the two germline ends. CDR3 coding DNA: TGTGCCAGCAGCTCTGACCGGGGGGCCGCCTACAATGAGCAGTTCTTC. This codes for CASSSDRGAAYNEQFF.

This chain joins TRBV11-2 and TRBJ1-1; D is ambiguous. CDR1 and CDR2 (germline): SGHAT, FQNNGV. The CDR3 runs to 14 residues. Deletions cut 2 bases from V and 1 base from J, with 8 bases between. In DNA form, the CDR3 reads TGTGCCAGCAGCTTACAAGGGCAGAACACTGAAGCTTTCTTT. This gives the protein CASSLQGQNTEAFF.

The gene calls are TRBV28 and TRBJ1-4; tentative D call: TRBD1 (5 bases). V was cut by 4 bases and J by 6 bases, with 9 bases left in between. CDR3 size: 13 residues. The germline V gene has CDR1 MDHEN and CDR2 SYDVKM. The CDR3 loop reads CASSSQGDEKLFF. The CDR3 region has the DNA TGTGCCAGCAGTTCGCAGGGTGATGAAAAACTGTTTTTT.

The chain carries TRBV27 and TRBJ1-1; D is unresolved. Trimming removed 1 base at V and 6 bases at J, with 12 bases between. The CDR3 has 14 amino acids. Germline assignment: CDR1 MNHEY and CDR2 SMNVEV (reference sequence). In DNA form, the CDR3 reads TGTGCCAGCAGTTTATATGGCTTCGCACCTGAAGCTTTCTTT. This gives the protein CASSLYGFAPEAFF.

The chain's CDR3 is CASSLTIGEQYF. CDR3 sequence (DNA): TGTGCCAGCAGCCTTACGATAGGGGAGCAGTACTTC. The chain combines TRBV13 with TRBJ2-7; D is undetermined. CDR1 and CDR2 (germline): PRHDT, FYEKMQ (reference sequence). The CDR3 has 12 residues. V was trimmed by 5 bases and J by 7 bases, leaving 12 bases between them.

This clone has more than one count but fewer than ten. The chain employs TRBV7-2 and TRBJ1-3; maybe TRBD1 (6 bases). The CDR3 consists of 16 residues. With 4 bases removed from V and 0 bases from J, the gap between germline ends came to 13 bases. CDR1 and CDR2 (germline): SGHTA, FQGNSA. DNA for the CDR3: TGTGCCAGCAGCTCTCTGGGGGGGCTCTCTGGAAACACCATATATTTT. This gives the protein CASSSLGGLSGNTIYF.

The chain joins TRBV12-2 to TRBJ2-7; whether TRBD1, the table's D call, matches the DNA was not checked. TRBV12-2 is a recognized pseudogene. The CDR3 runs to 16 residues. The CDR3 region is CASRPRDRGISYEQYF. The CDR3 DNA sequence: TGTGCAAGTCGCCCCCGGGACAGGGGAATATCCTACGAGCAGTACTTC.

The chain is built from TRBV7-2 and TRBJ1-1; no clear D. Germline CDR1 is SGHTA and CDR2 is FQGNSA. CDR3 length equals 16 residues. Trimming took off 4 bases at V and 0 bases at J, with 15 bases between the two ends. The CDR3 loop is CASSSPRGGMNTEAFF. Here the CDR3 DNA reads TGTGCCAGCAGCTCCCCGCGGGGAGGGATGAACACTGAAGCTTTCTTT.

In DNA, the CDR3 is TGCGCCAGCAGCTTCCGGGGTCCCGGGGAGCTGTTTTTT. Encoded protein: CASSFRGPGELFF. V is TRBV5-1 and J is TRBJ2-2, with TRBD2 as a possible D gene (5 bases). Trimming took 2 bases from V and 6 from J, leaving 8 bases between them. CDR3 length: 13 amino acids. Germline V gene data show CDR1 as SGHRS and CDR2 as YFSETQ.

This chain links TRBV19 with TRBJ2-2; D unresolved. The length of the CDR3 is 17 residues. Trimming removed 3 bases at V and 2 bases at J, with 16 bases between. From germline, CDR1 is LNHDA and CDR2 SQIVND (reference sequence). Here the CDR3 reads CASSMGSGRGNTGELFF. The CDR3 DNA reads TGTGCCAGTAGTATGGGATCTGGCCGAGGAAACACCGGGGAGCTGTTTTTT.